The rows below give T cell receptor beta chains drawn from one sample of a study of metastatic and nonmetastatic thyroid tumors. TCRdb re-called the PCR reads through MiXCR. The sample lists approximately 20,000 clones, 15% to 17% seen once, with 15% to 20% in the top ten. Sequenced sample: blood. All receptors derive from a female donor with papillary thyroid cancer or a benign thyroid nodule (not recorded which). Some clones in this sample may be carry-over from other donors' samples. CDR3s include the opening cysteine and the closing phenylalanine or tryptophan. A D gene is named only where the DNA matches it firmly. Only part of the rows carry a size: once, few, many, or a class if the clone is expanded.

d_gene: NA
v_gene: TRBV4-1
abundance: once
j_gene: TRBJ1-5
CDR3nt: TGCGCCAGCAGCCAAGACCCGAACCGCAATCAGCCCCAGCATTTT
CDR3aa: CASSQDPNRNQPQHF

d_gene: NA
v_gene: TRBV19
abundance: NA
j_gene: TRBJ1-2
CDR3nt: TGTGCCAGTACTCGGGGACCGGAGGGCTACACCTTT
CDR3aa: CASTRGPEGYTF

d_gene: TRBD2
v_gene: TRBV6-1
abundance: few
j_gene: TRBJ2-1
CDR3nt: TGTGCCAGCAGTGAAGAAGCGGGGGGTTACAATGAGCAGTTCTTC
CDR3aa: CASSEEAGGYNEQFF

d_gene: NA
v_gene: TRBV10-3
abundance: many
j_gene: TRBJ2-7
CDR3nt: TGTGCCATCAGTGAGTCGGACCGTCCCTACGAGCAGTACTTC
CDR3aa: CAISESDRPYEQYF

d_gene: NA
v_gene: TRBV11-2
abundance: many
j_gene: TRBJ2-5
CDR3nt: TGTGCCAGCAGCTTGGGCGGGTCGGGAGAGACCCAGTACTTC
CDR3aa: CASSLGGSGETQYF

d_gene: NA
v_gene: TRBV5-1
abundance: many
j_gene: TRBJ2-7
CDR3nt: TGCGCCAGCAGCTTGGGCACTAGGACCCGGGGCTACGAGCAGTACTTC
CDR3aa: CASSLGTRTRGYEQYF

d_gene: TRBD2
v_gene: TRBV20-1
abundance: many
j_gene: TRBJ2-7
CDR3nt: TGCAGTGCTAGAAGCGGGGGAGACGCCTACGAGCAGTACTTC
CDR3aa: CSARSGGDAYEQYF

d_gene: TRBD2
v_gene: TRBV5-1
abundance: many
j_gene: TRBJ2-5
CDR3nt: TGCGCCAGCAGCCCCGGGAAAGGACTAGCGGGAGCGCAAGAGACCCAGTACTTC
CDR3aa: CASSPGKGLAGAQETQYF

d_gene: NA
v_gene: TRBV12-3/TRBV12-4
abundance: medium-sized
j_gene: TRBJ1-1
CDR3nt: TGTGCCAGCAGTGGACAGAGGGGGGCTTTCTTT
CDR3aa: CASSGQRGAFF

d_gene: NA
v_gene: TRBV28
abundance: medium-sized
j_gene: TRBJ2-7
CDR3nt: TGTGCCAGCAGTTTTTTGCGGGGCACGTACGAGCAGTACTTC
CDR3aa: CASSFLRGTYEQYF

d_gene: NA
v_gene: TRBV7-6
abundance: many
j_gene: TRBJ2-1
CDR3nt: TGTGCCAGCAGCTTAGGCAATGAGCAGTTCTTC
CDR3aa: CASSLGNEQFF

d_gene: NA
v_gene: TRBV6-2/TRBV6-3
abundance: many
j_gene: TRBJ2-7
CDR3nt: TGTGCCAGCAGCCCCAGGGGCCGGGGTTCCTACGAGCAGTACTTC
CDR3aa: CASSPRGRGSYEQYF

d_gene: NA
v_gene: TRBV4-1
abundance: many
j_gene: TRBJ2-3
CDR3nt: TGCGCCAGCAGCCCACCGTCCTTTACGCAGTATTTT
CDR3aa: CASSPPSFTQYF

d_gene: NA
v_gene: TRBV28
abundance: NA
j_gene: TRBJ1-6
CDR3nt: TGTGCCAGTAGCTGGGGCACATCGGGATCACCCCTCCACTTT
CDR3aa: CASSWGTSGSPLHF

d_gene: NA
v_gene: TRBV5-5
abundance: many
j_gene: TRBJ2-5
CDR3nt: TGTGCCAGCAGCCCTAACCGGCAAGAGACCCAGTACTTC
CDR3aa: CASSPNRQETQYF

d_gene: NA
v_gene: TRBV6-1
abundance: few
j_gene: TRBJ1-2
CDR3nt: TGTGCCAGCCGCAACCCCGGGACAACTAACTATGGCTACACCTTC
CDR3aa: CASRNPGTTNYGYTF

d_gene: NA
v_gene: TRBV3-1
abundance: NA
j_gene: TRBJ2-3
CDR3nt: TGTGCCAGCAGCCAAGACGTCGGGAGCACAGATACGCAGTATTTT
CDR3aa: CASSQDVGSTDTQYF

d_gene: NA
v_gene: TRBV5-1
abundance: NA
j_gene: TRBJ1-2
CDR3nt: TGCGCCAGCAGGACGTGGGGGGGCCGGGGCTACACCTTC
CDR3aa: CASRTWGGRGYTF

d_gene: NA
v_gene: TRBV7-9
abundance: many
j_gene: TRBJ2-5
CDR3nt: TGTGCCAGCAACCAGGGTGACGTTTGGGAGACCCAGTACTTC
CDR3aa: CASNQGDVWETQYF

d_gene: TRBD1
v_gene: TRBV20-1
abundance: many
j_gene: TRBJ2-1
CDR3nt: TGCAGTGCTAGAGATCCCAACAGGGGTGTCTACAATGAGCAGTTCTTC
CDR3aa: CSARDPNRGVYNEQFF

d_gene: NA
v_gene: TRBV4-1
abundance: many
j_gene: TRBJ2-7
CDR3nt: TGCGCCAGCAGCTTCCGGGATACTTCCTACGAGCAGTACTTC
CDR3aa: CASSFRDTSYEQYF

d_gene: NA
v_gene: TRBV9
abundance: many
j_gene: TRBJ1-1
CDR3nt: TGTGCCAGCAGCGTACAGGGGCGTGGAGACACTGAAGCTTTCTTT
CDR3aa: CASSVQGRGDTEAFF

d_gene: TRBD2
v_gene: TRBV5-1
abundance: NA
j_gene: TRBJ2-3
CDR3nt: TGCGCCAGCAGCGGGTTGGCAGCGGGGGGACCCTCCCCCCTCACAGATACGCAGTATTTT
CDR3aa: CASSGLAAGGPSPLTDTQYF